This T cell receptor beta chain was documented in a study of identical twins. This CDR3 spans 17 amino acids. Germline lookup yields CDR1 LGHDT and CDR2 YNNKEL (reference sequence). Between the trimmed V and J ends, which lost 5 bases and 4 bases, there was a span of 21 bases. This clonotype has at least ten counts. MiXCR, applied by TCRdb to the 5' RACE reads, yields one record per CDR3 protein. The sample lists under 350,000 distinct CDR3 sequences, over 8.5% occurring once. The same sample was also studied in work on yellow fever vaccine responses in identical twins.

The sequenced material came from CD8+ T cells sorted from blood. The gene calls are TRBV3-1 and TRBJ2-1; perhaps D is TRBD1 or TRBD2 (6 bases each). This clonotype was obtained from a young woman in good health. CDR3 loop: CASSYAQGGQLYNEQFF. The CDR3 nucleotides are TGTGCCAGCAGCTACGCTCAGGGAGGACAGCTTTACAATGAGCAGTTCTTC.